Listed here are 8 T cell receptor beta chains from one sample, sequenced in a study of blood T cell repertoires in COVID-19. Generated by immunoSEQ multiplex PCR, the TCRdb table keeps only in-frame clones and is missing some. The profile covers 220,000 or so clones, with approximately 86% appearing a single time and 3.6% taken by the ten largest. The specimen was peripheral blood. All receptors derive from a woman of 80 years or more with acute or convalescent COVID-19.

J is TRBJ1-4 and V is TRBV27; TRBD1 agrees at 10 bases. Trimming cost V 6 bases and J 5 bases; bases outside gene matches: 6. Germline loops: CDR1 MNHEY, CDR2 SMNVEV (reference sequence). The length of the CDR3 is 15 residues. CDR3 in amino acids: CASRGPGQGNEKLFF. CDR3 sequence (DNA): TGTGCCAGCAGGGGGCCGGGACAGGGGAATGAAAAACTGTTTTTT. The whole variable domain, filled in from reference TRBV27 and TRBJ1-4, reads EAQVTQNPRYLITVTGKKLTVTCSQNMNHEYMSWYRQDPGLGLRQIYYSMNVEVTDKGDVPEGYKVSRKEKRNFPLILESPSPNQTSLYFCASRGPGQGNEKLFFGSGTQLSVL.

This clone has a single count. The chain's CDR3 is CASSRTGVLDRAFF. The CDR3 nucleotides read TGTGCCAGCAGCCGGACAGGGGTTCTTGACAGGGCTTTCTTT. This chain joins TRBV6-5 and TRBJ1-1, with TRBD1 identical over 9 bases. The CDR3 is 14 residues long. The germline CDR1 and CDR2 sequences are MNHEY and SVGAGI. The J segment lost 11 bases and the V segment lost 6 bases, leaving 13 bases of the junction unmatched.

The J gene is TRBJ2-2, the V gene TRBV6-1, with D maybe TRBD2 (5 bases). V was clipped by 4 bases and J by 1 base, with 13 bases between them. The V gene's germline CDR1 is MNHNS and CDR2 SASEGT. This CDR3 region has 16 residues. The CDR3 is CASSAGEGWNTGELFF. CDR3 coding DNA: TGTGCCAGCAGTGCCGGTGAGGGCTGGAACACCGGGGAGCTGTTTTTT.

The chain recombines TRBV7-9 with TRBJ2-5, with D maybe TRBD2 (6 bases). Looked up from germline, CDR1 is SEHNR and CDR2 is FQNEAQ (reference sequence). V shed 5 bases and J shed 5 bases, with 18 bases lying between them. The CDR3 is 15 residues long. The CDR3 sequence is CASSPQIWEAETQYF. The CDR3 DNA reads TGTGCCAGCAGCCCTCAGATTTGGGAGGCGGAGACCCAGTACTTC. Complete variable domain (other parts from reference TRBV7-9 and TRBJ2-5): DTGVSQNPRHKITKRGQNVTFRCDPISEHNRLYWYRQTLGQGPEFLTYFQNEAQLEKSRLLSDRFSAERPKGSFSTLEIQRTEQGDSAMYLCASSPQIWEAETQYFGPGTRLLVL.

The CDR3 bases are TGTGCCAGCAGCTTAGCCTCCCGCTTGGGACAGGGGGCCAGCAATGAGCAGTTCTTC. Its translation: CASSLASRLGQGASNEQFF. The V gene is TRBV13, the J gene TRBJ2-1; 12 bases match TRBD1. The length of the CDR3 is 19 residues. Germline-derived CDR1 and CDR2 are PRHDT and FYEKMQ (reference sequence). V was clipped by 1 base and J by 6 bases; unmatched bases: 13.

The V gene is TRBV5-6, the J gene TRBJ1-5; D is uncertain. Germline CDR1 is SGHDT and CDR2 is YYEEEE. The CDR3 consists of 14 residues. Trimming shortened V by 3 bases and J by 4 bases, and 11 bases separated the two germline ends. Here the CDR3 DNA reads TGTGCCAGCAGCTCAACAGTACTTAATCAGCCCCAGCATTTT. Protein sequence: CASSSTVLNQPQHF.

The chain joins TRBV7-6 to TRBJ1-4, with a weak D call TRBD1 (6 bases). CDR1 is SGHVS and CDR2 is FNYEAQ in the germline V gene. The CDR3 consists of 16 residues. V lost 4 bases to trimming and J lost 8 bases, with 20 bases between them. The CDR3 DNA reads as TGTGCCAGCAGCTGGGGGTCGAGACAGGCTGGGGAAAAACTGTTTTTT. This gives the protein CASSWGSRQAGEKLFF.

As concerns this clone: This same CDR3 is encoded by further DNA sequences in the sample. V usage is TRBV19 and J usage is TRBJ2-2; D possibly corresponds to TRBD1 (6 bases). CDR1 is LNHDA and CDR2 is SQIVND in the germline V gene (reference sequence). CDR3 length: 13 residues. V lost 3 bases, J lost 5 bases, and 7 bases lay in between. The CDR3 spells CASSIQGTGELFF. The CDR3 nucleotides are TGTGCCAGTAGTATCCAGGGGACCGGGGAGCTGTTTTTT.